This T cell receptor beta chain was retrieved from a study of shared clonotypes between healthy human individuals. Here immunoSEQ multiplex PCR was the method, and the copy in TCRdb shows in-frame clones only, minus some. The profile shows 2,500,000 or so clones, more than 85% of them singletons. The source of this sequence is a young man in good health. Some clones in this sample may be carry-over from other donors' samples. The sequenced sample consisted of naive CD4+ T cells from PBMCs. The subset was: CD45RA+ positively selected.

CDR3 sequence reads: CASSSTGASSGNTIYF. In DNA form, the CDR3 reads TGTGCCAGCAGTTCCACAGGGGCGAGCTCTGGAAACACCATATATTTT. V gene TRBV28 combines with J gene TRBJ1-3; 7 positions agree with TRBD1. Trimming took 4 bases from V and 0 from J; bases not matched to a gene: 6. Germline V gene data show CDR1 as MDHEN and CDR2 as SYDVKM. CDR3 length: 16 residues.